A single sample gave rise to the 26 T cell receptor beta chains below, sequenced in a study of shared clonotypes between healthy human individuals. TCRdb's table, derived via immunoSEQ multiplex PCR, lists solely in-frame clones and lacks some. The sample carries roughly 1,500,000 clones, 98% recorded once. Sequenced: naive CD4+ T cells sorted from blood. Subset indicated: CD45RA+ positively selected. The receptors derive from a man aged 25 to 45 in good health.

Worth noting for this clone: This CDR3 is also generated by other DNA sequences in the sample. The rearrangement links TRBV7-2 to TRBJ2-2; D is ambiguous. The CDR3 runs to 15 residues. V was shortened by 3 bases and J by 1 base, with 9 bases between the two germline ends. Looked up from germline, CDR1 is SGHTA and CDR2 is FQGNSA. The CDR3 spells CASSFRTGNTGELFF. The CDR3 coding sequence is TGTGCCAGCAGCTTTAGAACGGGGAACACCGGGGAGCTGTTTTTT.

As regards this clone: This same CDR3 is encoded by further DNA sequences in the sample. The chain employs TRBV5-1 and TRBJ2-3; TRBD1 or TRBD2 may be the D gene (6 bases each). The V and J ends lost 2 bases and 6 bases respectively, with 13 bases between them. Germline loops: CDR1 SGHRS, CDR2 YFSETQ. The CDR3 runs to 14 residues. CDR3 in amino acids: CASSLGGPPDTQYF. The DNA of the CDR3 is TGCGCCAGCAGCTTAGGGGGGCCGCCCGATACGCAGTATTTT.

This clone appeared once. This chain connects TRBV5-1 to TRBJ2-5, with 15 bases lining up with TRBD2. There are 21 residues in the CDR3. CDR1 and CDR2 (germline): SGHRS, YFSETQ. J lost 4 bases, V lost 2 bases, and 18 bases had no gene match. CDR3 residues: CASSLRPGLAGGSGTGETQYF. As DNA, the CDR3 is TGCGCCAGCAGCTTACGTCCGGGACTAGCGGGAGGATCGGGTACGGGAGAGACCCAGTACTTC.

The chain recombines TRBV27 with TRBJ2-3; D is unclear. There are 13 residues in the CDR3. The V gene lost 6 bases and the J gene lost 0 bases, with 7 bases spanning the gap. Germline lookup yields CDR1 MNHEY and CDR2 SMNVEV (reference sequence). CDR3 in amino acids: CASRPTSTDTQYF. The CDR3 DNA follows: TGTGCCAGCAGGCCGACTAGCACAGATACGCAGTATTTT.

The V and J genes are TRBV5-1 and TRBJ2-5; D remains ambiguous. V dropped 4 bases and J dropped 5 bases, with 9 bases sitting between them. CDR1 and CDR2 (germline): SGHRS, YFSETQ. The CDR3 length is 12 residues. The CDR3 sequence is CASSLPHETQYF. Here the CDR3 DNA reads TGCGCCAGCAGCCTTCCTCACGAGACCCAGTACTTC.

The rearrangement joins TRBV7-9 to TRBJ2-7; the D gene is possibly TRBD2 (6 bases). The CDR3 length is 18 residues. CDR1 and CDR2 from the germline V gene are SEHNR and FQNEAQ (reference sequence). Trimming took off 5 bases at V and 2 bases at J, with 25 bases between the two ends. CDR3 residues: CASSPDPWQGGDTYEQYF. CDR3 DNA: TGTGCCAGCAGCCCGGACCCGTGGCAGGGAGGAGACACCTACGAGCAGTACTTC.

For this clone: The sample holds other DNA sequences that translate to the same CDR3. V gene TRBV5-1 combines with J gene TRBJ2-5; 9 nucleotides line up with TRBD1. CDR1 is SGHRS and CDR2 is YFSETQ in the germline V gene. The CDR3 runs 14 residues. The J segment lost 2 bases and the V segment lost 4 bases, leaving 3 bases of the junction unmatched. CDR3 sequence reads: CASSLGQGQETQYF. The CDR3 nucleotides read TGCGCCAGCAGCCTCGGACAGGGGCAAGAGACCCAGTACTTC.

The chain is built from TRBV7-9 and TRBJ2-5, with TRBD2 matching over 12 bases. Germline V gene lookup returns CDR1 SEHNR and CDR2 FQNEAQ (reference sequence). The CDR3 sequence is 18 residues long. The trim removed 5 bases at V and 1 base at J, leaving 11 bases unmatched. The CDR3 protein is CASSPWTSGAGSQETQYF. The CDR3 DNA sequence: TGTGCCAGCAGCCCATGGACTAGCGGGGCTGGCTCCCAAGAGACCCAGTACTTC.

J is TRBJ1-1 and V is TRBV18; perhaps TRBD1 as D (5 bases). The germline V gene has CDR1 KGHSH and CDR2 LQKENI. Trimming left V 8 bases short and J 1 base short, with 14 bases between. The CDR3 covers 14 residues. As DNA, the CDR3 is TGTGCCAGCACGACGAAAGGGGCGAACACTGAAGCTTTCTTT. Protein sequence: CASTTKGANTEAFF.

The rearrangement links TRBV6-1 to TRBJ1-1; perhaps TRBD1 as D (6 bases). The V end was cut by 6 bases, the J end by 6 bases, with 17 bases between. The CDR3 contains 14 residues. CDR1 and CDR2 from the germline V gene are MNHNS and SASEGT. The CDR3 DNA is TGTGCCAGCAGGATGTACACGGGGGCCGCTGAAGCTTTCTTT. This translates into CASRMYTGAAEAFF.

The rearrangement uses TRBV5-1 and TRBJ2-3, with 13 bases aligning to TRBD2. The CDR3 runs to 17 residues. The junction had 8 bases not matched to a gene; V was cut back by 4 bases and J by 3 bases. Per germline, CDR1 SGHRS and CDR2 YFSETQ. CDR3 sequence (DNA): TGCGCCAGCAGCCCACCGGGACTAGCGGGATTGACAGATACGCAGTATTTT. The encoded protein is CASSPPGLAGLTDTQYF.

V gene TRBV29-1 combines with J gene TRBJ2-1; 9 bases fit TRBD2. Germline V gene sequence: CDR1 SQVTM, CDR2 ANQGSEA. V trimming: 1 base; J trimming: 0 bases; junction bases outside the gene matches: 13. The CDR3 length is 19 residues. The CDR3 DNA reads TGCAGCGTTGAAGGTGGGGCTAGCGGGATTGGGAGCTCCTACAATGAGCAGTTCTTC. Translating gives CSVEGGASGIGSSYNEQFF.

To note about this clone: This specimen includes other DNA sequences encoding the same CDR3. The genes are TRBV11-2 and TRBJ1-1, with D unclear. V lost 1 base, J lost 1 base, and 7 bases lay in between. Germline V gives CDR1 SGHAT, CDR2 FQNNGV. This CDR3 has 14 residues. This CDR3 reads CASSLVGPNTEAFF. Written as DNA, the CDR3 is TGTGCCAGCAGCTTAGTAGGCCCGAACACTGAAGCTTTCTTT.

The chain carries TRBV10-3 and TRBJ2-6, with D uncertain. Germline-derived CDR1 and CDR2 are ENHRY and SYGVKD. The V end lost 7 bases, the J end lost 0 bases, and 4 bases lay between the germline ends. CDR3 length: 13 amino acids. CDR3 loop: CAITASGANVLTF. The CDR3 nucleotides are TGTGCCATCACAGCCTCTGGGGCCAACGTCCTGACTTTC.

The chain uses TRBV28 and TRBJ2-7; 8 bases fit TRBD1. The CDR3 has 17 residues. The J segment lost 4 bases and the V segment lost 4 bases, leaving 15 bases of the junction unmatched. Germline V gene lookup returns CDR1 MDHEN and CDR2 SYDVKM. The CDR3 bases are TGTGCCAGCAGTTCCCCGGGGACAGGAGACACTGATTACGAGCAGTACTTC. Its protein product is CASSSPGTGDTDYEQYF.

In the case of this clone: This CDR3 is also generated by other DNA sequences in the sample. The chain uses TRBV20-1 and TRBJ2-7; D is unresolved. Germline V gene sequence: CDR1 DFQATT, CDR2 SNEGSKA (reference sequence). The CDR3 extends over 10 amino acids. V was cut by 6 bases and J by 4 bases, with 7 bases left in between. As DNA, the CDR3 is TGCAGTGCCGCATTATACGAGCAGTACTTC. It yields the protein CSAALYEQYF.

This CDR3 is CASSPESARAYEQYF. The CDR3, as DNA: TGTGCCAGCAGTCCTGAATCCGCACGGGCCTACGAGCAGTACTTC. This chain uses TRBV5-4 with TRBJ2-7, with D unresolved. Per the germline V gene, CDR1 is SGHNT and CDR2 is YYREEE (reference sequence). CDR3 size: 15 residues. Trimming removed 5 bases from V and 2 bases from J, with 17 bases in between.

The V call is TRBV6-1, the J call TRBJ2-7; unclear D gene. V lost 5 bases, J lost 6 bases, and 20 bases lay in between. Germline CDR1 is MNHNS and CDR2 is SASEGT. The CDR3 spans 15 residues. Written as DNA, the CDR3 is TGTGCCAGCAGTTTTGCCTTCATCCCGGGCCCCGAGCAGTACTTC. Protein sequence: CASSFAFIPGPEQYF.

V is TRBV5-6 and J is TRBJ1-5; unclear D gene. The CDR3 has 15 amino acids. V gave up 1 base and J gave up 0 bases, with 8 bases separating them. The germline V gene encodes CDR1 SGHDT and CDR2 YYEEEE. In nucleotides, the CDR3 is TGTGCCAGCAGCTTGCGACGGATTAGCAATCAGCCCCAGCATTTT. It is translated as CASSLRRISNQPQHF.

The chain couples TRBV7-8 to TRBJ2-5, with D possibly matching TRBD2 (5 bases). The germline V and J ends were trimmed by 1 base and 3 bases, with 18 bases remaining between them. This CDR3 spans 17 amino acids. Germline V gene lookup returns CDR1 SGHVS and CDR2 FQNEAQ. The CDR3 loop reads CASSLERTGRFKETQYF. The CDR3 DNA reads TGTGCCAGCAGCTTAGAGAGGACGGGGAGATTCAAAGAGACCCAGTACTTC.

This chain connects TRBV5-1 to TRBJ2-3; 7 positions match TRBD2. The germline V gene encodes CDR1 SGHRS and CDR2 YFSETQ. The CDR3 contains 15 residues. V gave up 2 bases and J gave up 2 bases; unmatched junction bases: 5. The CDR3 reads CASSLATSLTDTQYF. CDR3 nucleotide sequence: TGCGCCAGCAGCTTAGCGACTAGCCTCACAGATACGCAGTATTTT. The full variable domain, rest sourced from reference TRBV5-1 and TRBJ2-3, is KAGVTQTPRYLIKTRGQQVTLSCSPISGHRSVSWYQQTPGQGLQFLFEYFSETQRNKGNFPGRFSGRQFSNSRSEMNVSTLELGDSALYLCASSLATSLTDTQYFGPGTRLTVL.

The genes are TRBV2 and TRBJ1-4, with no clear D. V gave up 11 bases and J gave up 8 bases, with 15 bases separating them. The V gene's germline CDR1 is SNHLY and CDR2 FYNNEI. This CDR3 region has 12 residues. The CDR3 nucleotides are TGTGCCGCCCGGCCGGACGGGGAAAAACTGTTTTTT. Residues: CAARPDGEKLFF.

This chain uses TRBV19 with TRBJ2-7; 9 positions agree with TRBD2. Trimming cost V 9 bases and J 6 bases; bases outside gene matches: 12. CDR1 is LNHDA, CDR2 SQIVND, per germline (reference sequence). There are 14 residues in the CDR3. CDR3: CASRIAGDITEQYF. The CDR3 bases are TGTGCCAGCCGGATAGCGGGAGATATAACCGAGCAGTACTTC.

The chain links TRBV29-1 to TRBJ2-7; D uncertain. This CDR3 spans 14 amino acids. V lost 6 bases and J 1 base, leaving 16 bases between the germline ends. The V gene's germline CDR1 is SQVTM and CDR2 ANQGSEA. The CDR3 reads CSVRMGDQSYEQYF. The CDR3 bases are TGCAGCGTCCGAATGGGCGATCAATCCTACGAGCAGTACTTC.

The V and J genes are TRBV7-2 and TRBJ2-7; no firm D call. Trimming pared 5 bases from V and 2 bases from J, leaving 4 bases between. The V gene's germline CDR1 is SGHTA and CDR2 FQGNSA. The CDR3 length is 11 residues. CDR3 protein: CASSETYEQYF. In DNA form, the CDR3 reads TGTGCCAGCAGCGAGACCTACGAGCAGTACTTC.

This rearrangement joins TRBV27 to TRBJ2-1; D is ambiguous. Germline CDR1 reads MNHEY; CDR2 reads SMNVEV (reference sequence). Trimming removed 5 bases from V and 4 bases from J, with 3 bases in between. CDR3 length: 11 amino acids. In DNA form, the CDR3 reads TGTGCCAGCAGTACATACAATGAGCAGTTCTTC. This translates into CASSTYNEQFF.